This T cell receptor beta chain is from a study of cytomegalovirus exposure and HLA in healthy donors. Looked up from germline, CDR1 is SQVTM and CDR2 is ANQGSEA. This CDR3 has 17 amino acids. V shed 7 bases and J shed 0 bases, with 22 bases lying between them. The PCR contained 60 Vbeta and 13 Jbeta primers. The repertoire was sequenced with immunoSEQ multiplex PCR; TCRdb's copy has only in-frame clones and lacks some. The data hold approximately 140,000 clones, with around 77% observed a single time. Turning to this clone: Its antigen is not known.

Study-wide findings and caveats: No immune exposure information besides CMV serostatus was available. Among TCR beta chains, those listed as cytomegalovirus-associated numbered about 150. A missense variant in DCLRE1C was later tied to TCR beta V- and J-gene trimming. Researchers reported that a few CMV-associated chains were confirmed in vitro as CMV antigen-specific.

The chain employs TRBV29-1 and TRBJ2-1; D possibly corresponds to TRBD1 (6 bases). The sample was PBMCs. This sequence was found in a man aged 18 to 29 in good health and CMV-seronegative. CDR3 protein: CSAVKFERGSSYNEQFF. CDR3 nucleotides: TGCAGCGCCGTAAAGTTCGAGAGGGGGAGCTCCTACAATGAGCAGTTCTTC.